This T cell receptor beta chain came from a study of T-cell reconstitution after alpha-beta-depleted transplantation in children. Unique molecular identifiers were incorporated into the prepared TCRbeta library. TCRdb reanalysed the PCR reads using MiXCR and keeps one entry per CDR3 protein. The sample contains about 980,000 distinct CDR3 sequences, about 31% of which appear only once. Overall study results and limits: It was newly produced T cells that mostly accounted for T-cell counts and diversity one year after transplant. Surviving recipient T cells and thymic progenitors underlay high day-60 TCRbeta diversity in some patients. Reportedly, only several hundred clones from non-depleted graft cells drove alpha-beta T-cell counts at about two months.

V was clipped by 6 bases and J by 0 bases, with 12 bases between them. The CDR3 runs to 14 residues. CDR1 and CDR2 (germline): SQVTM, ANQGSEA. About this clonotype: Its antigen is currently unknown.

This clonotype was obtained from a boy under three years old who had a stem cell transplant for SCID, so the T cells may come from the graft donor. Sequenced here: PBMCs, mostly from graft donor cells, sampled 360 days after TCRalphabeta/CD19-depleted stem cell transplant. The V gene is TRBV29-1, the J gene TRBJ1-3, with D uncertain. This CDR3 is CSVRPTDSGNTIYF. The CDR3 DNA reads as TGCAGCGTCCGACCGACGGACTCTGGAAACACCATATATTTT.